The rows below give T cell receptor beta chains drawn from one sample of a study of blood T cell repertoires in COVID-19. TCRdb's copy holds only in-frame clones and misses some; the assay was immunoSEQ multiplex PCR. The data show about 99,000 clones, 84% seen once. The sequenced material came from peripheral blood. Receptors were obtained from a human donor in a cohort sampled during active or convalescent COVID-19. Each CDR3 is given with its conserved first and last residue. D genes are given only for firm matches. Size tells how often a clone was seen (once, few, many) or the class of an expanded clone, and some rows leave it out.

>20|TRBV7-6|TRBD2|TRBJ2-6|-
CASSLARLAGAFSGANVLTF
TGTGCCAGCAGCTTAGCGCGGCTAGCGGGGGCTTTCTCTGGGGCCAACGTCCTGACTTTC
>15|TRBV12-5|TRBD2|TRBJ2-1|once
CASALETSGGNEQFF
TGTGCTAGTGCCTTGGAGACTAGCGGGGGAAATGAGCAGTTCTTC
>15|TRBV6-6|-|TRBJ2-7|-
CASSAASGSSYEQYF
TGTGCCAGCAGCGCAGCCAGCGGGTCCTCCTACGAGCAGTACTTC
>14|TRBV6-2/TRBV6-3|-|TRBJ1-5|-
CASSLGLRGQPQHF
TGTGCCAGCAGTTTGGGACTAAGGGGACAGCCCCAGCATTTT
>18|TRBV19|-|TRBJ1-5|-
CASSITRRGGRSNQPQHF
TGTGCCAGTAGTATAACTCGGCGGGGAGGTCGTAGCAATCAGCCCCAGCATTTT
>13|TRBV29-1|-|TRBJ2-2|-
CSVGQSGLGELFF
TGCAGCGTTGGACAGAGTGGTTTGGGGGAGCTGTTTTTT
>11|TRBV7-2|-|TRBJ2-5|many
CASSSLRDLNF
TGTGCCAGCAGCTCCCTCCGGGACTTAAACTTC
>14|TRBV5-6|-|TRBJ1-1|-
CASSQGVVGTEAFF
TGTGCCAGCAGCCAAGGGGTGGTGGGCACTGAAGCTTTCTTT
>14|TRBV19|-|TRBJ1-6|-
CASSIRDGNSPLHF
TGTGCCAGTAGTATCCGTGACGGGAATTCACCCCTCCACTTT
>13|TRBV7-8|-|TRBJ2-7|-
CASSRWLLGEQYF
TGTGCCAGCAGCCGATGGCTCCTCGGGGAGCAGTACTTC
>13|TRBV7-9|TRBD2|TRBJ2-3|-
CASVSGGRDTQYF
TGTGCCAGCGTCTCGGGGGGTAGAGATACGCAGTATTTT
>15|TRBV19|-|TRBJ2-2|-
CASSIESGDTGELFF
TGTGCCAGTAGTATCGAATCGGGGGACACCGGGGAGCTGTTTTTT
>13|TRBV24-1|TRBD1|TRBJ1-1|-
CATIDRANTEAFF
TGTGCCACCATTGACAGGGCGAACACTGAAGCTTTCTTT
>14|TRBV18|TRBD1|TRBJ1-2|-
CASSPRDRGPGYTF
TGTGCCAGCTCACCAAGGGACAGGGGGCCTGGCTACACCTTC
>15|TRBV4-1|-|TRBJ1-1|-
CASSQQQGSNTEAFF
TGCGCCAGCAGCCAGCAACAGGGATCGAACACTGAAGCTTTCTTT
>14|TRBV7-2|TRBD2|TRBJ2-7|once
CASSSPSGYYEQYF
TGTGCCAGCAGCTCCCCTAGCGGGTACTACGAGCAGTACTTC
>17|TRBV21-1|-|TRBJ1-1|-
CASSKAPTADKNTEAFF
TGTGCCAGCAGCAAAGCGCCCACAGCCGATAAGAACACTGAAGCTTTCTTT
>15|TRBV7-8|TRBD1|TRBJ1-1|-
CASSPPDRGGTEAFF
TGTGCCAGCAGCCCCCCAGACAGGGGCGGCACTGAAGCTTTCTTT
>12|TRBV11-2|-|TRBJ2-3|-
CASSPYPDTQYF
TGTGCCAGCAGCCCCTATCCAGATACGCAGTATTTT
>15|TRBV3-1/TRBV3-2|-|TRBJ2-2|-
CASSQLRANTGELFF
TGTGCCAGCAGCCAACTGCGGGCGAACACCGGGGAGCTGTTTTTT
>14|TRBV11-3|TRBD1|TRBJ1-5|-
CASSMGQSNQPQHF
TGTGCCAGCAGCATGGGACAGAGCAATCAGCCCCAGCATTTT
>13|TRBV5-1|TRBD1|TRBJ2-3|-
CASSGQGTDTQYF
TGCGCCAGCTCGGGACAGGGGACAGATACGCAGTATTTT
>17|TRBV29-1|TRBD2|TRBJ2-1|once
CSVESSGGARSYNEQFF
TGCAGCGTTGAGTCTAGCGGGGGGGCTCGATCCTACAATGAGCAGTTCTTC